In its sample, the clone carrying this TCR beta chain was seen many times. The antigen is unknown. With template switching, a universal primer site was added, and the cDNA carried unique molecular identifiers. A single record per CDR3 protein comes from TCRdb applying MiXCR to the 5' RACE reads. Of under 400,000 distinct CDR3 sequences in the sample, approximately 10% were seen once. This record comes from a study of identical twins. General study results and limits: Cord blood beta clonotypes present at high abundance carried fewer insertions; no such pattern appeared in memory repertoires. Within monozygotic twins, out-of-frame TCR alpha sharing was underestimated by the models. Cross-sectional statistics, not tracking of the same donors, supported the conclusions.

V lost 3 bases and J lost 0, with 3 bases in between. The germline V gene has CDR1 MNHEY and CDR2 SMNVEV (reference sequence). The CDR3 loop spans 13 amino acids. The sequence derives from a woman in her forties or fifties in good health. V gene TRBV27 combines with J gene TRBJ1-3; D ambiguous. The sequencing input was naive T cells sorted from blood. The CDR3 here is CASSLSSGNTIYF. CDR3 in DNA: TGTGCCAGCAGTTTGAGCTCTGGAAACACCATATATTTT.